This is a list of T cell receptor beta chains from one sample in a study of T cell responses to AZD1222 COVID-19 vaccine. Here immunoSEQ multiplex PCR was the method, and the copy in TCRdb shows in-frame clones only, minus some. The profile shows some 130,000 clones, around 90% of them singletons. The sample here was peripheral blood, taken on day 0 of AZD1222 vaccination. These TCRs come from an adult in good health. Each CDR3 is given with its conserved first and last residue. The D gene is left open where the match is weak. A clone size is listed for some rows: how often the clone was seen (once, few, many), or a class if it is expanded.

TGTGCCAGCAGGGCGACAGGGGAAGCTTTCTTT	CASRATGEAFF	NA	TRBV12-3/TRBV12-4	TRBJ1-1	TRBD1	11
TGTGCCAGCTCACCAGGGGGACAGGCTGAAGCTTTCTTT	CASSPGGQAEAFF	once	TRBV18	TRBJ1-1	TRBD1	13
TGCGCCAGCAGCTTGGGATCCTCCCTTCCCAGCGAGACCCAGTACTTC	CASSLGSSLPSETQYF	NA	TRBV5-1	TRBJ2-5	NA	16
TGTGCCAGCAGTTATTCAGGGGGCGCGGGGACTGAAGCTTTCTTT	CASSYSGGAGTEAFF	NA	TRBV6-2/TRBV6-3	TRBJ1-1	TRBD1	15
TGTGCCAGCAGCCCCCCACCGAACACTGAAGCTTTCTTT	CASSPPPNTEAFF	NA	TRBV3-1/TRBV3-2	TRBJ1-1	NA	13
TGTGCCAGCAGGGGGGACAACCTGAACACCGGGGAGCTGTTTTTT	CASRGDNLNTGELFF	NA	TRBV9	TRBJ2-2	NA	15
TGTGCCAGCAGTCAAAACGGGACAGGGAGGGTAATATGGGGAGGAAAACTGTTTTTT	CASSQNGTGRVIWGGKLFF	NA	TRBV21-1	TRBJ1-4	NA	19
TGTGCCAGTAGTATAATTCTCCAGAGCTCCTACAATGAGCAGTTCTTC	CASSIILQSSYNEQFF	NA	TRBV19	TRBJ2-1	NA	16
TGTGCCATCAGCTCCGGGACCGCTTCCTACAATGAGCAGTTCTTC	CAISSGTASYNEQFF	NA	TRBV10-3	TRBJ2-1	NA	15
TGTGCCAGCAGCTCTACTAGCGGGGGCTACAATGAGCAGTTCTTC	CASSSTSGGYNEQFF	NA	TRBV7-2	TRBJ2-1	TRBD2	15
TGTGCCAGCTCACCCGTGACAGGGGGCACCGGGGAGCTGTTTTTT	CASSPVTGGTGELFF	NA	TRBV18	TRBJ2-2	TRBD1	15
TGTGCCAGCTCACCAGGGGCCAGCCGGTGGGATGAGCAGTTCTTC	CASSPGASRWDEQFF	NA	TRBV18	TRBJ2-1	NA	15
TGTGCCAGCAGCCCTTACAGGGGAGTGGGTGAAAAACTGTTTTTT	CASSPYRGVGEKLFF	NA	TRBV9	TRBJ1-4	TRBD1	15
TGTGCCAGCTCACCGGGGAGGGTGAGGGACACTGAAGCTTTCTTT	CASSPGRVRDTEAFF	NA	TRBV18	TRBJ1-1	NA	15
TGTGCCAGCAGTTACTCTACAGGGGGGTATGGCTACACCTTC	CASSYSTGGYGYTF	NA	TRBV6-5	TRBJ1-2	TRBD1	14
TGTGCCAGTAGTATAGGGGACTTTCAATCTGGGGCCAACGTCCTGACTTTC	CASSIGDFQSGANVLTF	NA	TRBV19	TRBJ2-6	NA	17
TGTGCCAGCAGCCAAGGGGCGGGCTCTGGAAACACCATATATTTT	CASSQGAGSGNTIYF	NA	TRBV3-1/TRBV3-2	TRBJ1-3	NA	15
TGTGCCAGCAGCTCCCCCCCGTCCGAGCAGTACTTC	CASSSPPSEQYF	NA	TRBV13	TRBJ2-7	NA	12
TGTGCCAGCAGCTTAGACACGTACTCCTACGAGCAGTACTTC	CASSLDTYSYEQYF	once	TRBV7-8	TRBJ2-7	NA	14
TGTGCCTGGAAACGGGGGACAGGGACAGGCGAGCAGTACTTC	CAWKRGTGTGEQYF	NA	TRBV30	TRBJ2-7	TRBD1	14
TGTGCCAGCAGCCAAGATGAGGCCAGGGGGCCGGGCACCGGGGAGCTGTTTTTT	CASSQDEARGPGTGELFF	NA	TRBV4-2	TRBJ2-2	TRBD1	18
TGTGCCAGCAGCTTCAAAAGGGCTAATGAAAAACTGTTTTTT	CASSFKRANEKLFF	NA	TRBV7-2	TRBJ1-4	NA	14
TGTGCCAGCAGACCCGACGGAGATCAGCCCCAGCATTTT	CASRPDGDQPQHF	NA	TRBV2	TRBJ1-5	NA	13
TGTGCCAGCAGCTTCGAGTTCGCTGAAGCTTTCTTT	CASSFEFAEAFF	NA	TRBV5-4	TRBJ1-1	NA	12
TGTGCCAGCAGTTACAGTCTCTCCTACGAGCAGTACTTC	CASSYSLSYEQYF	NA	TRBV6-5	TRBJ2-7	NA	13
TGTGCCAGTAGTGAACGGGACAGGTACAATTCACCCCTCCACTTT	CASSERDRYNSPLHF	NA	TRBV19	TRBJ1-6	TRBD1	15
TGTGCCAGCAGTCCACCGGGACAGGCCTACGAGCAGTACTTC	CASSPPGQAYEQYF	NA	TRBV11-2	TRBJ2-7	TRBD1	14
TGTGCCAGCAGCTTAGAACGGCGGACTAACACTGAAGCTTTCTTT	CASSLERRTNTEAFF	NA	TRBV7-2	TRBJ1-1	NA	15
TGTGCCAGCAGCTTAGGACGTCCGGGGGTCGACACCGGGGAGCTGTTTTTT	CASSLGRPGVDTGELFF	NA	TRBV11-3	TRBJ2-2	NA	17
TGTGCCAGCAGCTTGGGACAAGAATACGAGCAGTACTTC	CASSLGQEYEQYF	NA	TRBV11-3	TRBJ2-7	NA	13
TGTGCCAGCCATACGCAGGGGGCAGGGAGCACAGATACGCAGTATTTT	CASHTQGAGSTDTQYF	few	TRBV28	TRBJ2-3	TRBD1	16
TGCCCTAGCAGGGGTGGACAGGGAGAGGCCTCCTATAATTCACCCCTCCACTTT	CPSRGGQGEASYNSPLHF	NA	TRBV3-1/TRBV3-2	TRBJ1-6	TRBD1	18
TGTGCCAGCAGTGAATTGGGTCCCGATTGGCAGGGGCCCCTCTCTGGAAACACCATATATTTT	CASSELGPDWQGPLSGNTIYF	NA	TRBV6-1	TRBJ1-3	NA	21
TGTGCCAGCCTCCTTCTTGTGGGGGAGCAGTACTTC	CASLLLVGEQYF	NA	TRBV7-9	TRBJ2-7	NA	12
TGTGCCAGCAGCTTGGGACAGACATACTACGAGCAGTACTTC	CASSLGQTYYEQYF	NA	TRBV5-6	TRBJ2-7	NA	14
TGTGCCAGCAAATTAAAAGAGGGGGGTCAGCCCCAGCATTTT	CASKLKEGGQPQHF	NA	TRBV2	TRBJ1-5	NA	14
TGTGCCAGCTCCCCGGGACTGAGCAATCAGCCCCAGCATTTT	CASSPGLSNQPQHF	NA	TRBV18	TRBJ1-5	NA	14
TGTGCCAGTACAATATCGGGCGTTAGCTCCTACAATGAGCAGTTCTTC	CASTISGVSSYNEQFF	NA	TRBV19	TRBJ2-1	NA	16
TGTGCCAGCACGGACAGAAGTAAATCCTACGAGCAGTACTTC	CASTDRSKSYEQYF	NA	TRBV6-5	TRBJ2-7	NA	14
TGTGCCAGCAGTCCGGACAGGGGGAGTTCACCCCTCCACTTT	CASSPDRGSSPLHF	NA	TRBV6-5	TRBJ1-6	TRBD1	14
TGTGCCAGCAGTTCTTCTAGCGGGGGGGTTTACAATGAGCAGTTCTTC	CASSSSSGGVYNEQFF	NA	TRBV28	TRBJ2-1	TRBD2	16
TGTGCCAGCAGCGCCCCCGCAGAGAGGGTGGCTTCGAACACCGGGGAGCTGTTTTTT	CASSAPAERVASNTGELFF	NA	TRBV7-9	TRBJ2-2	NA	19